The rows below give T cell receptor beta chains drawn from one sample of a study of cytomegalovirus exposure and HLA in healthy donors. TCRdb's table, derived via immunoSEQ multiplex PCR, lists solely in-frame clones and lacks some. Of about 130,000 clones listed, approximately 81% were seen once; the top ten hold approximately 2%. The material sequenced was PBMCs. Every receptor here comes from a man in his late teens or twenties in good health and CMV-seronegative. CDR3s include the opening cysteine and the closing phenylalanine or tryptophan. Fields, in order: J gene, D gene, V gene, CDR3 protein. D genes are given only for firm matches.

j_call: TRBJ2-3; d_call: TRBD2; v_call: TRBV7-8; cdr3_aa: CASTRGASGFRGDTQYF
j_call: TRBJ2-2; d_call: TRBD1; v_call: TRBV7-6; cdr3_aa: CASSSRGTNTGELFF
j_call: TRBJ2-6; d_call: TRBD2; v_call: TRBV30; cdr3_aa: CAWGPRTSGRLSGANVLTF
j_call: TRBJ2-3; d_call: TRBD2; v_call: TRBV5-4; cdr3_aa: CASSWGGEDTQYF
j_call: TRBJ1-1; d_call: .; v_call: TRBV7-3; cdr3_aa: CASSLQGKNTEAFF
j_call: TRBJ1-1; d_call: .; v_call: TRBV12-5; cdr3_aa: CASGLHEAEAFF
j_call: TRBJ1-1; d_call: .; v_call: TRBV9; cdr3_aa: CASSDGRVTEAFF
j_call: TRBJ2-2; d_call: .; v_call: TRBV27; cdr3_aa: CASSWGQNTGELFF
j_call: TRBJ2-7; d_call: .; v_call: TRBV30; cdr3_aa: CAWSRGGYEQYF
j_call: TRBJ1-2; d_call: .; v_call: TRBV11-2; cdr3_aa: CASRPGPRGNYGYTF